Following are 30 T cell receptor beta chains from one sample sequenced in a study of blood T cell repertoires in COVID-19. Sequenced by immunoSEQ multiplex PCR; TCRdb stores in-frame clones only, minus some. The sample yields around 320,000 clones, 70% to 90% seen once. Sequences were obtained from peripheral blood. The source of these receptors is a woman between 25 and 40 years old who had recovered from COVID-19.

For the CDR3, the DNA is TGTGCCAGCAGTTACTCGTTCCCAGGGAACTACGAGCAGTACTTC. Residues: CASSYSFPGNYEQYF. The rearrangement uses TRBV6-5 and TRBJ2-7; a possible D gene is TRBD1 (5 bases). The V and J ends lost 0 bases and 3 bases respectively, with 12 bases between them. Germline lookup yields CDR1 MNHEY and CDR2 SVGAGI. The CDR3 runs 15 residues.

CDR3 nucleotides: TGCGCCAGCAGCCCGAGGACTAGCGGGGGGTTGTTAGGTACGCAGTATTTT. Translated: CASSPRTSGGLLGTQYF. The V and J genes are TRBV4-3 and TRBJ2-3, with 14 bases identical to TRBD2. CDR3 size: 17 residues. V trimming: 4 bases; J trimming: 8 bases; junction bases outside the gene matches: 11. Per the germline V gene, CDR1 is LGHNA and CDR2 is YSLEER.

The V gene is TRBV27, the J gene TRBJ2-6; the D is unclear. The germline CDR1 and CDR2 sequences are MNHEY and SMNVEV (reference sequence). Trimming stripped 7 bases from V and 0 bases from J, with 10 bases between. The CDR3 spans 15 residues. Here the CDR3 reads CASTRLGSGANVLTF. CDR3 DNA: TGTGCCAGCACCCGACTTGGCTCTGGGGCCAACGTCCTGACTTTC. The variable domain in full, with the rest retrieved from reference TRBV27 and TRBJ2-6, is EAQVTQNPRYLITVTGKKLTVTCSQNMNHEYMSWYRQDPGLGLRQIYYSMNVEVTDKGDVPEGYKVSRKEKRNFPLILESPSPNQTSLYFCASTRLGSGANVLTFGAGSRLTVL.

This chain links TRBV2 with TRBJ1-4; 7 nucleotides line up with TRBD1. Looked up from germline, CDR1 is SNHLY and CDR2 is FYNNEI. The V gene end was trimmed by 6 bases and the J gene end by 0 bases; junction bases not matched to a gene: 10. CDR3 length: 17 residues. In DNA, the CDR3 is TGTGCCAGCAGCCGGGACAGAACGTTGACAACTAATGAAAAACTGTTTTTT. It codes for CASSRDRTLTTNEKLFF.

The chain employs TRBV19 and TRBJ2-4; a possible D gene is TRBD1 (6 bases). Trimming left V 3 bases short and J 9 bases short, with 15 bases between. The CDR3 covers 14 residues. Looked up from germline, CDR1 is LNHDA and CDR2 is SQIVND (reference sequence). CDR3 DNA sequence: TGTGCCAGTAGTATGACTCAGGCGACAGGCATTCAGTACTTC. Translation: CASSMTQATGIQYF.

CDR3: CAISDSATGGYGYTF. The CDR3 DNA follows: TGTGCCATCAGTGACTCAGCGACAGGGGGCTATGGCTACACCTTC. The V and J genes are TRBV10-3 and TRBJ1-2; 9 nucleotides match TRBD1. Trimming cost V 3 bases and J 4 bases; bases outside gene matches: 6. Germline assignment: CDR1 ENHRY and CDR2 SYGVKD. There are 15 residues in the CDR3.

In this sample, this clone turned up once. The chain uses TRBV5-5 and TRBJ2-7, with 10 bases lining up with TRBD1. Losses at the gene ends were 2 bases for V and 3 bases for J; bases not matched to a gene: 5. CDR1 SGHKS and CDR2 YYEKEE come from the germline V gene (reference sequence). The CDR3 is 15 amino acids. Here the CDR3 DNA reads TGTGCCAGCAGCTTTGGGACAGGGGCAATCTACGAGCAGTACTTC. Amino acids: CASSFGTGAIYEQYF.

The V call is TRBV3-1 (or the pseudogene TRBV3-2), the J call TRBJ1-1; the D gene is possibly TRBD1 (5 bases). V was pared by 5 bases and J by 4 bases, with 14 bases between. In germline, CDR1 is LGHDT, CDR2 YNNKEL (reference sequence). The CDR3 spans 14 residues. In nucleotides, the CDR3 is TGTGCCAGCAGCTTTTATGGGGGGGTCACTGAAGCTTTCTTT. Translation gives CASSFYGGVTEAFF.

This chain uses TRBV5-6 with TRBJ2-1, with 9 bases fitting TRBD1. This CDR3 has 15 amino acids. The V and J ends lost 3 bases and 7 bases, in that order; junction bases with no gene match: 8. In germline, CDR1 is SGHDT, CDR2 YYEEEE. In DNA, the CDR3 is TGTGCCAGCAGCTACCGGGACAGGGATAGGAATGAGCAGTTCTTC. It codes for CASSYRDRDRNEQFF.

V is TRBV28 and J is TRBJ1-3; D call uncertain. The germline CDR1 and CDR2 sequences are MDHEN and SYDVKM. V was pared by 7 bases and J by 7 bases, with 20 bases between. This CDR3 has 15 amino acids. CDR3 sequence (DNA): TGTGCCAGCAACCTAAGGGCCGGGAGTAGGAACACCATATATTTT. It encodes CASNLRAGSRNTIYF.

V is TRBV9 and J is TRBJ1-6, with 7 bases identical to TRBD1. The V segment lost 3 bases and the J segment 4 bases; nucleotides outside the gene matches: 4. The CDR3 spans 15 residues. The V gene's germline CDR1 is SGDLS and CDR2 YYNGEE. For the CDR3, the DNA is TGTGCCAGCAGCGCAGACAGGGTGTATAATTCACCCCTCCACTTT. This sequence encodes CASSADRVYNSPLHF.

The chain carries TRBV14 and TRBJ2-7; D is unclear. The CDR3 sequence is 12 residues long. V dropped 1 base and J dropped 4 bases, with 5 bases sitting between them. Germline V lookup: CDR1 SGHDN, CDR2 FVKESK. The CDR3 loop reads CASSQVSYEQYF. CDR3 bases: TGTGCCAGCAGCCAAGTTAGTTACGAGCAGTACTTC.

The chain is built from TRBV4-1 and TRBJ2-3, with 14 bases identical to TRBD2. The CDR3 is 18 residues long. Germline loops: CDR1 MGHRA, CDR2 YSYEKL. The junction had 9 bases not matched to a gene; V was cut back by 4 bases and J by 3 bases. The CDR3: CASSPTGLAGESTDTQYF. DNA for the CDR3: TGCGCCAGCAGCCCCACGGGACTAGCGGGGGAGTCAACAGATACGCAGTATTTT.

The CDR3 DNA reads TGCGCCAGCAGCCAAGATCGGGACACCGGCTACACCTTC. Translation gives CASSQDRDTGYTF. The rearrangement uses TRBV4-1 and TRBJ1-2; possible D gene TRBD1, 6 bases. CDR1 is MGHRA, CDR2 YSYEKL, per germline. Trimming took 0 bases from V and 8 from J, leaving 10 bases between them. The CDR3 covers 13 residues.

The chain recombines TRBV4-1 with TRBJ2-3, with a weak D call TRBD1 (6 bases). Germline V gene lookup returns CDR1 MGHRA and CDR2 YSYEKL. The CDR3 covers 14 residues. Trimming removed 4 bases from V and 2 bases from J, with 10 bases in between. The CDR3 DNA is TGCGCCAGCAGCCTTGGACAGCTCACAGATACGCAGTATTTT. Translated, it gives CASSLGQLTDTQYF.

CDR3 DNA: TGTGCCAGCAGCTCCGCCGGTGGTGGCTACACCTTC. It is translated as CASSSAGGGYTF. This chain connects TRBV7-2 to TRBJ1-2; no clear D gene. CDR3 length: 12 residues. Per germline, CDR1 SGHTA and CDR2 FQGNSA. The V end was cut by 4 bases, the J end by 7 bases, with 10 bases between.

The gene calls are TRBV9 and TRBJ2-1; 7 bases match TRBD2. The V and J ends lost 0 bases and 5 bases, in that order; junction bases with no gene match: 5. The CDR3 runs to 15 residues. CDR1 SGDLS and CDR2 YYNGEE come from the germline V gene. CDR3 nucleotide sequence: TGTGCCAGCAGCGTAGGGACTAGATGGAACAATGAGCAGTTCTTC. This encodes CASSVGTRWNNEQFF.

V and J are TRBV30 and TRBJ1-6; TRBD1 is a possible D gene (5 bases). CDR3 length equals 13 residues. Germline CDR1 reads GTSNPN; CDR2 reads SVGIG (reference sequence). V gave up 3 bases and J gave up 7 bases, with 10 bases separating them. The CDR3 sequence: CAWSRNRNSPLHF. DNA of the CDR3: TGTGCCTGGAGCAGAAACAGGAATTCACCCCTCCACTTT.

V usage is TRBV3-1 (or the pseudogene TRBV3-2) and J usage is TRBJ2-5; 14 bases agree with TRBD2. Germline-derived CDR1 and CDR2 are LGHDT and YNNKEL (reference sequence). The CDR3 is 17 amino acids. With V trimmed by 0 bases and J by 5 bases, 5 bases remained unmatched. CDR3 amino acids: CASSQDWRTSGGETQYF. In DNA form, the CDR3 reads TGTGCCAGCAGCCAAGATTGGCGGACTAGCGGGGGGGAGACCCAGTACTTC.

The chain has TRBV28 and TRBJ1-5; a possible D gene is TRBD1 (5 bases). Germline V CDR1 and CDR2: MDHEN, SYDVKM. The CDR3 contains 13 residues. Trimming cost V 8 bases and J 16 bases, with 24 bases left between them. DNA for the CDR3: TGTGCCAGCGGAACAGCGGGGGGAGGAGCAGGCCATTTT. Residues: CASGTAGGGAGHF.

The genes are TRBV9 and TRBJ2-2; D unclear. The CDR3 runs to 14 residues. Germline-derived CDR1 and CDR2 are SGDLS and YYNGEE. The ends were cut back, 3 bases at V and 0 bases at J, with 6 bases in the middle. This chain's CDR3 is CASSAQTNTGELFF. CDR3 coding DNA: TGTGCCAGCAGCGCCCAAACGAACACCGGGGAGCTGTTTTTT.

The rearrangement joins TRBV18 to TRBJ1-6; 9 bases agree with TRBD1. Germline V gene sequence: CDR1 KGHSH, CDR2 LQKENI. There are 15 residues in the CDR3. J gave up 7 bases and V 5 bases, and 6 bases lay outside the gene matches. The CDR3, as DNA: TGTGCCAGCTCAGGAGGACAGGGGAGAAATTCACCCCTCCACTTT. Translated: CASSGGQGRNSPLHF.

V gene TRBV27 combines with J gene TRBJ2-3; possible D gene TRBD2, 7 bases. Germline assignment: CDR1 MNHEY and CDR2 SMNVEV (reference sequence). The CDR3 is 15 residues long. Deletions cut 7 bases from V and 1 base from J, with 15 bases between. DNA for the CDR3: TGTGCCAGCAACGACCAGGGGAGGGGCACAGATACGCAGTATTTT. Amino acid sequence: CASNDQGRGTDTQYF.

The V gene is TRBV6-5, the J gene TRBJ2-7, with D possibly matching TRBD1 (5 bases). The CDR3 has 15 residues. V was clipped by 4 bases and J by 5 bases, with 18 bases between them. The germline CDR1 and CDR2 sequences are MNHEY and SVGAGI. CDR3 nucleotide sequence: TGTGCCAGCAGTTCCCCTGCAAAAGGGGCGGACGAGCAGTACTTC. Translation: CASSSPAKGADEQYF.

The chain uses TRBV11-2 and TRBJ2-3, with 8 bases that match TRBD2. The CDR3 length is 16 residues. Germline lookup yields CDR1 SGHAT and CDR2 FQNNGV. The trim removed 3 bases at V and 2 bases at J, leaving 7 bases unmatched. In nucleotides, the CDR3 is TGTGCCAGCAGCTTCAACTTAGCGGGGCACACAGATACGCAGTATTTT. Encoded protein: CASSFNLAGHTDTQYF.

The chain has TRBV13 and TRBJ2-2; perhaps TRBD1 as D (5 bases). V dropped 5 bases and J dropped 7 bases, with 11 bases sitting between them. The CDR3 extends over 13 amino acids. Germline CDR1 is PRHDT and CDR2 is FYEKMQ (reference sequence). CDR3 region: CASSLRVVGELFF. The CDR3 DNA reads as TGTGCCAGCAGCCTCAGGGTGGTCGGGGAGCTGTTTTTT.

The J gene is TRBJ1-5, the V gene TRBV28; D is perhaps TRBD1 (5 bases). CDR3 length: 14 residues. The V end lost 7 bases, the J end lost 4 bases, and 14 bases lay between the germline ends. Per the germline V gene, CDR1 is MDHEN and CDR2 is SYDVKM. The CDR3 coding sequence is TGTGCCAGCAATTCGGGGGGGAGGAATCAGCCCCAGCATTTT. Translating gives CASNSGGRNQPQHF.

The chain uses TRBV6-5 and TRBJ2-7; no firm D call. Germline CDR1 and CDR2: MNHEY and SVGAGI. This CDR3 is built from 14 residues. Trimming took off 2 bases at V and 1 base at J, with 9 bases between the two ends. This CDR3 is CASSYSMSSYEQYF. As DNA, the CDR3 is TGTGCCAGCAGTTACAGTATGAGTTCCTACGAGCAGTACTTC.

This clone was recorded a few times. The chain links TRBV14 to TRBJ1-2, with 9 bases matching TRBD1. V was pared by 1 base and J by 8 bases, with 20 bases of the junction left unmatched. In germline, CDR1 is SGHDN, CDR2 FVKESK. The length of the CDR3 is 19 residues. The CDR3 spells CASSQVLLTTRDRVDGYTF. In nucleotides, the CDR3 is TGTGCCAGCAGCCAAGTCCTCCTTACTACCCGGGACAGGGTGGACGGCTACACCTTC.

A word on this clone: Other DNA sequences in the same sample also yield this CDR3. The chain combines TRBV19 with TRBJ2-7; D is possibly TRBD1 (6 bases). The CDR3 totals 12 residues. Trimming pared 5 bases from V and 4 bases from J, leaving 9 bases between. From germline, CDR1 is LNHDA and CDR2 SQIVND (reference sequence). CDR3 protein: CASSATGYEQYF. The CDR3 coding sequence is TGTGCCAGTAGTGCCACAGGGTACGAGCAGTACTTC.